These T cell receptor beta chains were read from a single sample in a study of beta chain features in type 1 diabetes. The protocol was immunoSEQ multiplex PCR, while the TCRdb copy is restricted to in-frame clones and leaves out a portion. The table lists about 930,000 clones, roughly 16% of them singletons. Sequenced input: naive CD4+ T cells from blood. These receptors all come from a young woman in good health. Each CDR3 is given with its conserved first and last residue. A D gene is named only where the DNA matches it firmly. Size tells how often a clone was seen (once, few, many) or the class of an expanded clone, and some rows leave it out.

J	D	size	length	V	DNA	CDR3
TRBJ2-1	TRBD2	NA	17	TRBV19	TGTGCCAGTAGGCGGGATAGCGGGAGCTCTATGTATCGTGAGCAGTTCTTC	CASRRDSGSSMYREQFF
TRBJ2-3	TRBD2	NA	15	TRBV19	TGTGCCAGTACTCGATCCGGGACTAGGGCAGATACGCAGTATTTT	CASTRSGTRADTQYF
TRBJ2-1	TRBD2	NA	16	TRBV7-2	TGTGCCAGCAGCTACACGGGACTAGCGGGAGGCAATGAGCAGTTCTTC	CASSYTGLAGGNEQFF
TRBJ1-2	TRBD1	NA	13	TRBV2	TGTGCCAGCAGTGCGACAGGGTACTATGGCTACACCTTC	CASSATGYYGYTF
TRBJ2-3	NA	few	17	TRBV4-2	TGTGCCAGCAGCCAACATACCGGGAGCACTTATCCTGATACGCAGTATTTT	CASSQHTGSTYPDTQYF
TRBJ1-5	NA	few	16	TRBV21-1	TGTGCCAGCAGACGCGAAACCCGACAGGGTGGTCAGCCCCAGCATTTT	CASRRETRQGGQPQHF
TRBJ2-5	NA	few	14	TRBV7-2	TGTGCCAGCAGCTTAGTAGCGGACCAAGAGACCCAGTACTTC	CASSLVADQETQYF
TRBJ1-2	TRBD1	few	14	TRBV4-2	TGTGCCAGCAGCCAAGTAACAGGGGACTATGGCTACACCTTC	CASSQVTGDYGYTF
TRBJ2-1	TRBD2	NA	18	TRBV15	TGTGCCACCAGCAGAAGGACTAGCGGGAGGGCCGCCGACAATGAGCAGTTCTTC	CATSRRTSGRAADNEQFF
TRBJ2-7	TRBD2	few	17	TRBV9	TGTGCCAGCAGCGTAGGGGGACTAGCGGGAGAGAGGCACGAGCAGTACTTC	CASSVGGLAGERHEQYF
TRBJ2-5	TRBD1	few	14	TRBV18	TGTGCCAGCTCACCCGGGACAGCCCAAGAGACCCAGTACTTC	CASSPGTAQETQYF
TRBJ1-5	NA	NA	15	TRBV6-6	TGTGCCAGCAGTACGAGACAGGCCGGCCATCAGCCCCAGCATTTT	CASSTRQAGHQPQHF
TRBJ1-2	NA	NA	13	TRBV4-2	TGTGCCAGCAGCCTACAGGAGAACTATGGCTACACCTTC	CASSLQENYGYTF
TRBJ2-5	TRBD2	NA	16	TRBV2	TGTGCCAGCAGTGGGGCCTCGGGACTAGCTATGGAGACCCAGTACTTC	CASSGASGLAMETQYF
TRBJ1-5	NA	few	15	TRBV7-2	TGTGCCAGCAGCCCTCATGCGGACGGCAATCAGCCCCAGCATTTT	CASSPHADGNQPQHF
TRBJ2-2	NA	few	15	TRBV7-3	TGTGCCAGCAGCACCACAGGGATCGGAACCGGGGAGCTGTTTTTT	CASSTTGIGTGELFF
TRBJ2-1	NA	NA	14	TRBV2	TGTGCCAGCAGTGAGGAGACTTACATTCATGAGCAGTTCTTC	CASSEETYIHEQFF
TRBJ2-5	TRBD1	once	14	TRBV19	TGTGCCAGTAGTGTACAGGGGCCCCTGGGGACCCAGTACTTC	CASSVQGPLGTQYF
TRBJ2-7	TRBD2	few	15	TRBV6-5	TGTGCCAGCAGTCAATCTAGCGGGAGCTCCTACGAGCAGTACTTC	CASSQSSGSSYEQYF
TRBJ2-2	NA	NA	15	TRBV19	TGTGCCAGTAGTATCGGACTGTTTCGAACCGGGGAGCTGTTTTTT	CASSIGLFRTGELFF
TRBJ2-7	TRBD1	few	16	TRBV28	TGTGCCAGCAGTTCCCCTCAGGGGGCGTTGGGTCTCCAGCAGTACTTC	CASSSPQGALGLQQYF
TRBJ1-3	NA	NA	15	TRBV7-9	TGTGCCAGCAGCTTACCCGGAAAAGGAGGAAACACCATATATTTT	CASSLPGKGGNTIYF
TRBJ2-1	NA	NA	15	TRBV7-2	TGTGCCAGCAGCGGAGGGAGCCCGTCCTACAATGAGCAGTTCTTC	CASSGGSPSYNEQFF
TRBJ2-7	NA	few	14	TRBV28	TGTGCCAGCAGTTTATCTCAGGGGCGGAACGAGCAGTACTTC	CASSLSQGRNEQYF
TRBJ1-5	NA	NA	16	TRBV18	TGTGCCAGCTCTCTGTTCGGGACGCCACCGAATCAGCCCCAGCATTTT	CASSLFGTPPNQPQHF
TRBJ2-1	NA	once	16	TRBV5-4	TGTGCCAGCAGCCCCACGGGCCGGAGCTCCTACAATGAGCAGTTCTTC	CASSPTGRSSYNEQFF
TRBJ2-1	NA	NA	14	TRBV29-1	TGCAGCGTCAGATTAGGGGGAGAGTCGGATGAGCAGTTCTTC	CSVRLGGESDEQFF
TRBJ2-7	TRBD1	NA	17	TRBV28	TGTGCCAGCAGTTTATCCCTCCACAGGGGTATCATCTACGAGCAGTACTTC	CASSLSLHRGIIYEQYF
TRBJ2-5	NA	NA	14	TRBV5-4	TGTGCCAGCAGCTCTTTGGACAGTTCGGAGACCCAGTACTTC	CASSSLDSSETQYF
TRBJ2-3	TRBD2	few	17	TRBV4-3	TGCGCCAGCAGCCCCCTGACTAGCGGGACCAGCACAGATACGCAGTATTTT	CASSPLTSGTSTDTQYF
TRBJ2-7	NA	few	11	TRBV20-1	TGCAGTGCTAGATTGGACGCCCAGCAGTACTTC	CSARLDAQQYF
TRBJ1-4	NA	NA	14	TRBV6-5	TGTGCCAGCGCTCCTGGGACGGAGAATGAAAAACTGTTTTTT	CASAPGTENEKLFF
TRBJ2-1	TRBD2	once	15	TRBV7-2	TGTGCCAGCCGTACTAGCGGTACCTCCTACAATGAGCAGTTCTTC	CASRTSGTSYNEQFF
TRBJ1-5	NA	few	12	TRBV28	TGTGCCAGCAGGAACCCGAATCAGCCCCAGCATTTT	CASRNPNQPQHF
TRBJ2-7	TRBD1	NA	17	TRBV5-1	TGCGCCAGCAGCTTGGGGACAGGCTCAAAATCCGCCTACGAGCAGTACTTC	CASSLGTGSKSAYEQYF
TRBJ1-1	NA	NA	13	TRBV5-4	TGTGCCAGCAGCTTGCTCATGAACACTGAAGCTTTCTTT	CASSLLMNTEAFF
TRBJ2-5	NA	few	18	TRBV7-8	TGTGCCAGCAGCCCATATGGCCCCTTTGAGGGGGTGCAAGAGACCCAGTACTTC	CASSPYGPFEGVQETQYF
TRBJ1-2	NA	NA	13	TRBV5-1	TGCGCCAGCAGCCAACAGGGAGACTATGGCTACACCTTC	CASSQQGDYGYTF
TRBJ1-4	NA	NA	18	TRBV5-1	TGCGCCAGCAGCTTGGGAGGTACTTCCGGCAGGGAAAATGAAAAACTGTTTTTT	CASSLGGTSGRENEKLFF
TRBJ2-1	TRBD1	NA	15	TRBV6-1	TGTGCCAGCAGTGAATGGGGGACAGAGGACAATGAGCAGTTCTTC	CASSEWGTEDNEQFF
TRBJ2-2	NA	NA	14	TRBV7-9	TGTGCCAGCAGCCTAATAGGGGCGGCCGGGGAGCTGTTTTTT	CASSLIGAAGELFF
TRBJ2-7	NA	NA	12	TRBV6-5	TGTGCCAGCAGTTGGGGCCCAGGGGAGCAGTACTTC	CASSWGPGEQYF
TRBJ2-7	TRBD2	NA	13	TRBV6-5	TGTGCCAGCAGTCCGAGCGGGGGCTACGAGCAGTACTTC	CASSPSGGYEQYF
TRBJ2-4	NA	NA	13	TRBV15	TGTGCCACCAGCAGAGAGGGGAAAAACATTCAGTACTTC	CATSREGKNIQYF
TRBJ2-4	NA	NA	12	TRBV7-2	TGTGCCAGCAGCTTAGCCAAAAACATTCAGTACTTC	CASSLAKNIQYF
TRBJ2-3	TRBD1	few	16	TRBV16	TGTGCCAGCAGCCAGCAGGGGGCGCAAACAACGGATACGCAGTATTTT	CASSQQGAQTTDTQYF
TRBJ2-3	NA	few	16	TRBV5-1	TGCGCCAGCAGTTACGGCAGGGGATTCGACACAGATACGCAGTATTTT	CASSYGRGFDTDTQYF
TRBJ2-1	NA	NA	12	TRBV14	TGTGCCAGCAGCCAAGGGGAAAATGAGCAGTTCTTC	CASSQGENEQFF
TRBJ2-1	TRBD2	NA	15	TRBV7-9	TGTGCCAGCAGCTTAGTTCTAGCGGGCTACAATGAGCAGTTCTTC	CASSLVLAGYNEQFF
TRBJ2-6	NA	few	18	TRBV11-2	TGTGCCAGCAGCTTAGTGTGGGGGCTGGGCTCTGGGGCCAACGTCCTGACTTTC	CASSLVWGLGSGANVLTF